This TCR beta chain derives from a study of shared clonotypes between healthy human individuals. Division of CD4+ cells produced a CD45RA+ naive subset and a CD45RA-negative memory subset. As concerns this clone: Its cognate antigen is unknown.

CDR3 length: 15 residues. Trimming cost V 0 bases and J 6 bases, with 12 bases left between them. Germline lookup yields CDR1 SGHRS and CDR2 YFSETQ. Broader study findings: Memory subsets generally showed smaller estimated richness than naive subsets did.

Using immunoSEQ multiplex PCR, the repertoire was profiled, and TCRdb retains in-frame clones only, with some absent. The sample has under 550,000 clones; 95% to 97% are singletons. The chain has TRBV5-1 and TRBJ2-2, with unresolved D. The sequence was collected from a woman in her 30s in good health. The specimen sequenced was naive CD4+ T cells sorted from blood. Subset here: CD45RA+ positively selected. The CDR3 here is CASSLGHNEPGELFF. For the CDR3, the DNA is TGCGCCAGCAGCTTGGGCCACAACGAACCCGGGGAGCTGTTTTTT.